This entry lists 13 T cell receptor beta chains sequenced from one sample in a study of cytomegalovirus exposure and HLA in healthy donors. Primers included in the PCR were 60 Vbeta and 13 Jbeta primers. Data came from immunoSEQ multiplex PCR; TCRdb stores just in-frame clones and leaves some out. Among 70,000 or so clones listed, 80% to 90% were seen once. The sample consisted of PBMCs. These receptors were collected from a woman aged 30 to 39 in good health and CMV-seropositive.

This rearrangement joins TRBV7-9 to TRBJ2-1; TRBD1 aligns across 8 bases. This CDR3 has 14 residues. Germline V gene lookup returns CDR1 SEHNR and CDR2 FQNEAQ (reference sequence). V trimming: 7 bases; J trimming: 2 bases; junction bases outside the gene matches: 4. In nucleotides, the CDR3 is TGTGCCAGCATACAACAGGGGGCCTACAATGAGCAGTTCTTC. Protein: CASIQQGAYNEQFF. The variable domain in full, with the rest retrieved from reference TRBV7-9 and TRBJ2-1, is DTGVSQNPRHKITKRGQNVTFRCDPISEHNRLYWYRQTLGQGPEFLTYFQNEAQLEKSRLLSDRFSAERPKGSFSTLEIQRTEQGDSAMYLCASIQQGAYNEQFFGPGTRLTVL.

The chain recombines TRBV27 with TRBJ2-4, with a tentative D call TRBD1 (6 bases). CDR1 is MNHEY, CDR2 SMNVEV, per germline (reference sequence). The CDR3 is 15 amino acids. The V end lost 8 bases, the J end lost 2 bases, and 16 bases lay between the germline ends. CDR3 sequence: CASQTGYGTKNIQYF. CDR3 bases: TGTGCCAGCCAAACAGGGTACGGAACCAAAAACATTCAGTACTTC.

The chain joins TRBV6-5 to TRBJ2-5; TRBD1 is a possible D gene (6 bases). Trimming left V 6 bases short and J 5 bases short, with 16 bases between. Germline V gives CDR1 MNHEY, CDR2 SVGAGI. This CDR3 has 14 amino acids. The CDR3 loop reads CASRAPTGRETQYF. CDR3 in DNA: TGTGCCAGCAGGGCACCTACAGGGCGGGAGACCCAGTACTTC.

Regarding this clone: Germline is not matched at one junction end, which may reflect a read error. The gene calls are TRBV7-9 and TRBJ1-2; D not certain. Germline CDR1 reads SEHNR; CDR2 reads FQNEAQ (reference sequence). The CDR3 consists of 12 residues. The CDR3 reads CASGLTGGGYTF. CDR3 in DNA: TGCGCCAGCGGCTTAACTGGTGGTGGCTACACCTTC.

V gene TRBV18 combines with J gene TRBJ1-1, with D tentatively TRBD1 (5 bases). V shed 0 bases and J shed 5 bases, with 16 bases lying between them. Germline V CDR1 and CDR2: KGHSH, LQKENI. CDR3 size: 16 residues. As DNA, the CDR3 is TGTGCCAGCTCACCACCAAGTCAGGGCGCGGGGACTGAAGCTTTCTTT. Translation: CASSPPSQGAGTEAFF.

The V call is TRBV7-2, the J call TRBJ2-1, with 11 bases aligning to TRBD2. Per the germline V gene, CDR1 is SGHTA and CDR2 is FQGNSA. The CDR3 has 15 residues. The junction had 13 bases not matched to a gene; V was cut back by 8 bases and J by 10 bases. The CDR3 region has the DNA TGTGCCAGCGTCGGGGTTAGCGGGAGGGCCGGGGAGCAGTTCTTC. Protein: CASVGVSGRAGEQFF.

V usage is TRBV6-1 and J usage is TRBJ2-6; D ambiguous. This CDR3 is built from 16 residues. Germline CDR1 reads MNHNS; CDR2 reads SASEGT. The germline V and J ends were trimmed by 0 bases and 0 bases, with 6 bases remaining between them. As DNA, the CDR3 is TGTGCCAGCAGTGAAGCGAGGAGCTCTGGGGCCAACGTCCTGACTTTC. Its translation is CASSEARSSGANVLTF.

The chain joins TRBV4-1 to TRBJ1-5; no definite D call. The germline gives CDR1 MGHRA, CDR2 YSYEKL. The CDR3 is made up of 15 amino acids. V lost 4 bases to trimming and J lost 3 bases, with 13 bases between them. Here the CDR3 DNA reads TGCGCCAGCAGCCTGCGGATGGGTGCCAATCAGCCCCAGCATTTT. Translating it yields CASSLRMGANQPQHF.

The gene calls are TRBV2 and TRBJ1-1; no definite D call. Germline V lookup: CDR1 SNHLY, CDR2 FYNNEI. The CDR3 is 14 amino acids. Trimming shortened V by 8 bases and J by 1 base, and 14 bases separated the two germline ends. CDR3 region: CASSYSSWNTEAFF. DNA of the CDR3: TGTGCCAGCTCTTACAGTTCTTGGAACACTGAAGCTTTCTTT.

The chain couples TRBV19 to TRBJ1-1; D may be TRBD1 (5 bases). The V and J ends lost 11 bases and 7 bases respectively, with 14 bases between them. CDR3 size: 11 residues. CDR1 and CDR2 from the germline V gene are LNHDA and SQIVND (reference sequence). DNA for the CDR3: TGTGCCTTTACCACGGGACTTGAAGCTTTCTTT. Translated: CAFTTGLEAFF.

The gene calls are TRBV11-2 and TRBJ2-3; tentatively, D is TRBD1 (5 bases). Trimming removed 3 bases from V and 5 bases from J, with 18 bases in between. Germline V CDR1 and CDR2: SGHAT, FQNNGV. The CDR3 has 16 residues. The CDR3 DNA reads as TGTGCCAGCAGCTTTAGGGCAGGGTTTGTTCTAGATACGCAGTATTTT. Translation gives CASSFRAGFVLDTQYF.

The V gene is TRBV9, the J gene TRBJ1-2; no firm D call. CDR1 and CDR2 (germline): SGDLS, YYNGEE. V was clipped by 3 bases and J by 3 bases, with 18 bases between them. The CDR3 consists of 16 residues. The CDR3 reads CASSAGPTGLDYGYTF. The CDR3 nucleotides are TGTGCCAGCAGCGCAGGCCCCACGGGATTGGACTATGGCTACACCTTC.

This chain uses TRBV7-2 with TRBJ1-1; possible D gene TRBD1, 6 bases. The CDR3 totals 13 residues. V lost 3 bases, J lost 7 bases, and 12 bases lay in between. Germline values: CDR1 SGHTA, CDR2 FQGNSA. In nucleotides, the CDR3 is TGTGCCAGCAGCTTTAACCCCAGGGGTGAAGCTTTCTTT. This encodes CASSFNPRGEAFF.